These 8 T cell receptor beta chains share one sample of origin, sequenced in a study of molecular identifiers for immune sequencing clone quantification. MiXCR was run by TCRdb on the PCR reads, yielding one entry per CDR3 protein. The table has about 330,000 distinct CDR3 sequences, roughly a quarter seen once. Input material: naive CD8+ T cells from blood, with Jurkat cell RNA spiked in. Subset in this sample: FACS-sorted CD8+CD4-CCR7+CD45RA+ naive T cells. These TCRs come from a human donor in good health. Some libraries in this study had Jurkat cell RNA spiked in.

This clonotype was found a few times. The CDR3 DNA sequence: TGTGCCAGCAGTTACGGGGGGACTCTGAGCTCCTACAATGAGCAGTTCTTC. This translates into CASSYGGTLSSYNEQFF. The chain combines TRBV28 with TRBJ2-1, with 7 bases aligning to TRBD2. The germline gives CDR1 MDHEN, CDR2 SYDVKM. This CDR3 spans 17 amino acids. V lost 4 bases, J lost 0 bases, and 9 bases stayed unmatched.

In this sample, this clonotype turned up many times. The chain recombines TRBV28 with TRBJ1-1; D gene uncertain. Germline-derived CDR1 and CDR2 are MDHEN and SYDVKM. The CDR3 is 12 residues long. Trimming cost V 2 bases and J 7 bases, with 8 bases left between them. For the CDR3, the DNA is TGTGCCAGCAGTTTAGGACGGGGTGAAGCTTTCTTT. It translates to CASSLGRGEAFF.

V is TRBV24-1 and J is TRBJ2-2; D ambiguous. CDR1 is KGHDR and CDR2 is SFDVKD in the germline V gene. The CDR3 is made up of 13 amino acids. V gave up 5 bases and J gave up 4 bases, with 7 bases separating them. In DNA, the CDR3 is TGTGCCACCAGTGCCGGTTCCACCGGGGAGCTGTTTTTT. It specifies CATSAGSTGELFF.

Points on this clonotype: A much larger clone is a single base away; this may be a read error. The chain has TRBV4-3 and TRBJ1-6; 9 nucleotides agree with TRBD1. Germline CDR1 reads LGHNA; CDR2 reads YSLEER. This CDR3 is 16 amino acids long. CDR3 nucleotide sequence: TGCGCCAGCAGCCAAGATCTAGGGACAGGGAATTTACCCCTCCACTTT. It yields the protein CASSQDLGTGNLPLHF.

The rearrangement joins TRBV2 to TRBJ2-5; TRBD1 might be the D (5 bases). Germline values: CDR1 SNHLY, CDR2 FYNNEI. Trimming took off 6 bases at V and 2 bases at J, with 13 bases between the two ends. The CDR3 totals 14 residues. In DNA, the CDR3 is TGTGCCAGCAGGGAGACAGTAAATCAAGAGACCCAGTACTTC. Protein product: CASRETVNQETQYF.

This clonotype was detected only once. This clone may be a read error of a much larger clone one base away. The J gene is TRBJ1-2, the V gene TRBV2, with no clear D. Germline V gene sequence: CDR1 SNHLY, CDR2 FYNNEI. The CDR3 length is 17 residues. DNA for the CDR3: TGTGCCAGCAATGAAGCGCTTGGGATGCCCCCCAGATATGGCTACACCTTC. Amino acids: CASNEALGMPPRYGYTF.

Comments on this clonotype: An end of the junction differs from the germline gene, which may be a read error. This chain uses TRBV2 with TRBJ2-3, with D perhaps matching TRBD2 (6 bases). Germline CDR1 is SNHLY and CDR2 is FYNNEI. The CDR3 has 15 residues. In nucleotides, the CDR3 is TGTGCCCGCAGTGAATTAGCGGAAATCCCAGATACGCAGTATTTT. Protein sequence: CARSELAEIPDTQYF.

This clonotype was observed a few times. This chain's CDR3 is CASSRLGMGETQYF. The CDR3 coding sequence is TGCGCCAGCAGCCGCCTGGGGATGGGGGAGACCCAGTACTTC. The rearrangement joins TRBV4-3 to TRBJ2-5; D uncertain. Germline values: CDR1 LGHNA, CDR2 YSLEER. The CDR3 contains 14 residues. V was cut by 4 bases and J by 5 bases, with 14 bases left in between.